This T cell receptor (beta chain) was captured in a study of cytomegalovirus exposure and HLA in healthy donors. Regarding the study as a whole: The study carried out a later analysis of TCR beta sequences. It associated under 20,000 of them with specific HLA alleles at a false discovery rate of 0.05.

PCR primers comprised 60 Vbeta and 13 Jbeta primers. Assay used: immunoSEQ multiplex PCR; TCRdb lists only in-frame clones, some missing. The sample lists some 110,000 clones, roughly two thirds occurring once. A remark on this clone: Antigen: not known.

The sequencing input was PBMCs. The clonotype comes from a man younger than 45 in good health and CMV-seronegative.

DNA of the CDR3: TGTGCCTGGACCGGACAGTCGAACACTGAAGCTTTCTTT. Its protein product is CAWTGQSNTEAFF. The chain combines TRBV30 with TRBJ1-1; D is possibly TRBD1 (6 bases). Germline V gives CDR1 GTSNPN, CDR2 SVGIG (reference sequence). V was trimmed by 4 bases and J by 1 base, leaving 10 bases between them. This CDR3 has 13 amino acids.